The 21 T cell receptor beta chains below come from one sample, sequenced in a study of blood T cell repertoires in COVID-19. Sequencing was performed with immunoSEQ multiplex PCR; in TCRdb, only in-frame clones are kept and a portion is missing. Counted here are around 170,000 clones, about nine tenths occurring once; the ten biggest clones make up roughly 24%. Sequencing was performed on peripheral blood. These receptors were taken from a man aged 55 to 70 with acute or convalescent COVID-19.

The gene calls are TRBV9 and TRBJ2-1; no clear D gene. The CDR3 has 16 residues. Germline CDR1 reads SGDLS; CDR2 reads YYNGEE. With 0 bases removed from V and 4 bases from J, the gap between germline ends came to 14 bases. CDR3 DNA sequence: TGTGCCAGCAGCGTAGCGTCAACTCGAAATTACAATGAGCAGTTCTTC. This translates into CASSVASTRNYNEQFF.

V is TRBV5-5 and J is TRBJ2-1, with 15 nucleotides matching TRBD2. The CDR3 consists of 16 residues. Unmatched junction bases numbered 4, after V lost 2 bases and J lost 7 bases. The germline gives CDR1 SGHKS, CDR2 YYEKEE (reference sequence). The CDR3 bases are TGTGCCAGCAGCTTAGGTGGGACTAGCGGGAGGAATGAGCAGTTCTTC. Its protein is CASSLGGTSGRNEQFF. Full variable domain (remainder filled in from reference TRBV5-5 and TRBJ2-1): DAGVTQSPTHLIKTRGQQVTLRCSPISGHKSVSWYQQVLGQGPQFIFQYYEKEERGRGNFPDRFSARQFPNYSSELNVNALLLGDSALYLCASSLGGTSGRNEQFFGPGTRLTVL.

This chain joins TRBV30 and TRBJ1-2; no clear D gene. CDR1 is GTSNPN, CDR2 SVGIG, per germline (reference sequence). The CDR3 is 13 amino acids. The V and J ends lost 3 bases and 3 bases respectively, with 11 bases between them. The CDR3 nucleotides read TGTGCCTGGAGGGTACACCCAGACTATGGCTACACCTTC. This gives the protein CAWRVHPDYGYTF.

J is TRBJ1-1 and V is TRBV4-2; 8 bases line up with TRBD1. From germline, CDR1 is LGHNA and CDR2 YNFKEQ. The ends lost 0 bases at V and 4 bases at J; junction bases unmatched: 7. This CDR3 has 16 amino acids. CDR3 in amino acids: CASSQDRTGRATEAFF. CDR3 DNA: TGTGCCAGCAGCCAAGATAGGACAGGGAGGGCCACTGAAGCTTTCTTT.

This clone is a singleton in its sample. The chain joins TRBV2 to TRBJ1-5; 9 bases match TRBD1. Germline loops: CDR1 SNHLY, CDR2 FYNNEI. The CDR3 has 14 residues. The V segment lost 6 bases and the J segment 6 bases; nucleotides outside the gene matches: 6. The CDR3 nucleotides are TGTGCCAGCAGCACACAGGGGGCAGGTCAGCCCCAGCATTTT. This translates into CASSTQGAGQPQHF.

This clone was counted only a few times. The gene calls are TRBV5-1 and TRBJ1-4; weak D call: TRBD1 (5 bases). The germline V gene encodes CDR1 SGHRS and CDR2 YFSETQ. V lost 0 bases and J lost 3, with 6 bases in between. The CDR3 covers 14 residues. The CDR3 is CASSLGQSNEKLFF. CDR3 DNA: TGCGCCAGCAGCTTGGGACAGTCTAATGAAAAACTGTTTTTT.

This sequence joins TRBV5-5 and TRBJ1-5; D is unclear. This CDR3 is 13 amino acids long. V was shortened by 1 base and J by 4 bases, with 6 bases between the two germline ends. Germline V CDR1 and CDR2: SGHKS, YYEKEE (reference sequence). The CDR3 reads CASSLRGNQPQHF. Written as DNA, the CDR3 is TGTGCCAGCAGCTTGAGAGGGAATCAGCCCCAGCATTTT. Supplemented by reference TRBV5-5 and TRBJ1-5, the full variable domain reads DAGVTQSPTHLIKTRGQQVTLRCSPISGHKSVSWYQQVLGQGPQFIFQYYEKEERGRGNFPDRFSARQFPNYSSELNVNALLLGDSALYLCASSLRGNQPQHFGDGTRLSIL.

The CDR3 protein is CASRMAGVGNTIYF. In nucleotides, the CDR3 is TGTGCCAGCAGGATGGCAGGGGTCGGAAACACCATATATTTT. The rearrangement joins TRBV5-8 to TRBJ1-3, with TRBD1 as a possible D gene (6 bases). In germline, CDR1 is SGHTS, CDR2 YDEGEE. Trimming left V 5 bases short and J 4 bases short, with 13 bases between. This CDR3 contains 14 residues.

In this sample, this clone turned up a few times. The gene calls are TRBV5-4 and TRBJ2-7, with D tentatively TRBD1 (5 bases). This CDR3 is 13 amino acids long. The V gene's germline CDR1 is SGHNT and CDR2 YYREEE (reference sequence). V lost 4 bases to trimming and J lost 3 bases, with 11 bases between them. CDR3 sequence (DNA): TGTGCCAGCAGCGACCAAAGGGGCTACGAGCAGTACGTC. Its protein is CASSDQRGYEQYV.

The chain is built from TRBV28 and TRBJ1-5, with a tentative D call TRBD1 (5 bases). V shed 5 bases and J shed 0 bases, with 8 bases lying between them. Germline CDR1 MDHEN, CDR2 SYDVKM. The CDR3 has 14 amino acids. CDR3 sequence reads: CASSRQGSNQPQHF. In nucleotides, the CDR3 is TGTGCCAGCAGTCGGCAGGGTAGCAATCAGCCCCAGCATTTT.

This chain connects TRBV19 to TRBJ2-3, with 8 bases matching TRBD1. The CDR3 spans 13 residues. Per the germline V gene, CDR1 is LNHDA and CDR2 is SQIVND (reference sequence). With V trimmed by 10 bases and J by 0 bases, 3 bases remained unmatched. The CDR3 reads CATQGASTDTQYF. CDR3 nucleotide sequence: TGTGCCACCCAGGGGGCTAGCACAGATACGCAGTATTTT.

The genes are TRBV20-1 and TRBJ1-2, with D possibly TRBD1 on 5 matching bases. The germline V gene encodes CDR1 DFQATT and CDR2 SNEGSKA (reference sequence). V lost 6 bases and J lost 8, with 13 bases in between. This CDR3 has 11 amino acids. This CDR3 is CSAEAGYGYTF. DNA for the CDR3: TGCAGTGCGGAAGCAGGGTACGGCTACACCTTC.

The chain combines TRBV24-1 with TRBJ1-2; 12 positions match TRBD1. J gave up 7 bases and V 5 bases, and 7 bases lay outside the gene matches. This CDR3 contains 15 residues. CDR1 and CDR2 from the germline V gene are KGHDR and SFDVKD. In DNA form, the CDR3 reads TGTGCCACCAGTGCCTCCGGGACAGGGGGCTCTGGCTACACCTTC. Protein product: CATSASGTGGSGYTF.

A word on this clone: Other DNA sequences of this sample code for an identical CDR3. The chain combines TRBV7-2 with TRBJ2-1, with 8 nucleotides matching TRBD1. The germline V gene encodes CDR1 SGHTA and CDR2 FQGNSA. V shed 3 bases, J shed 1 base, and the junction held 2 bases outside the gene matches. The CDR3 loop spans 15 amino acids. CDR3 sequence (DNA): TGTGCCAGCAGCTTTGACAGGGGTTCCTACAATGAGCAGTTCTTC. This codes for CASSFDRGSYNEQFF.

This sequence joins TRBV9 and TRBJ2-7, with TRBD1 matching 9 bases. The CDR3 extends over 15 amino acids. Germline V lookup: CDR1 SGDLS, CDR2 YYNGEE. Trimming removed 3 bases from V and 6 bases from J; junction bases left unmatched: 10. The CDR3 loop is CASSAQDRGYGEQYF. CDR3 bases: TGTGCCAGCAGCGCTCAGGACAGGGGTTACGGCGAGCAGTACTTC.

This chain links TRBV9 with TRBJ2-1, with 9 positions matching TRBD2. V was pared by 1 base and J by 4 bases, with 0 bases of the junction left unmatched. Germline V gene data show CDR1 as SGDLS and CDR2 as YYNGEE. The CDR3 is 14 residues long. The CDR3, as DNA: TGTGCCAGCAGCGTACTAGCGGGATACAATGAGCAGTTCTTC. This sequence encodes CASSVLAGYNEQFF.

V is TRBV7-9 and J is TRBJ2-5; D perhaps matches TRBD2 (6 bases). Germline V gene lookup returns CDR1 SEHNR and CDR2 FQNEAQ (reference sequence). The CDR3 is 13 residues long. With 2 bases removed from V and 5 bases from J, the gap between germline ends came to 9 bases. The CDR3 nucleotides read TGTGCCAGCAGCTTAACTAGCTCCGAGACCCAGTACTTC. Translated, it gives CASSLTSSETQYF. Looking up the rest from reference TRBV7-9 and TRBJ2-5 gives the full variable domain: DTGVSQNPRHKITKRGQNVTFRCDPISEHNRLYWYRQTLGQGPEFLTYFQNEAQLEKSRLLSDRFSAERPKGSFSTLEIQRTEQGDSAMYLCASSLTSSETQYFGPGTRLLVL.

This clone has only one observation. DNA of the CDR3: TGTGCCAGCAGTAGGACAGGGGATTCTGAAAAACTGTTTTTT. It yields the protein CASSRTGDSEKLFF. The V and J genes are TRBV6-5 and TRBJ1-4; TRBD1 matches at 9 bases. After removal of 5 bases from V and 7 bases from J, the junction contained 5 bases not matched to a gene. The CDR3 extends over 14 amino acids. CDR1 and CDR2 from the germline V gene are MNHEY and SVGAGI.

The rearrangement joins TRBV5-6 to TRBJ2-5; TRBD1 matches at 8 bases. Germline V CDR1 and CDR2: SGHDT, YYEEEE. Unmatched junction bases numbered 8, after V lost 7 bases and J lost 3 bases. This CDR3 comprises 14 residues. CDR3 sequence reads: CASCKTGAEETQYF. The CDR3 DNA sequence: TGTGCCAGCTGTAAGACAGGGGCCGAAGAGACCCAGTACTTC.

V usage is TRBV30 and J usage is TRBJ1-5; D is uncertain. V lost 1 base and J 3 bases, leaving 7 bases between the germline ends. Germline V lookup: CDR1 GTSNPN, CDR2 SVGIG (reference sequence). The CDR3 has 13 residues. The CDR3 sequence is CAWSGRDNQPQHF. The CDR3 bases are TGTGCCTGGAGTGGTCGGGACAATCAGCCCCAGCATTTT.

The chain has TRBV6-1 and TRBJ2-7; D is ambiguous. V was trimmed by 0 bases and J by 2 bases, leaving 8 bases between them. This CDR3 is built from 14 residues. Germline CDR1 and CDR2: MNHNS and SASEGT. CDR3 region: CASSEATVTYEQYV. The CDR3 DNA follows: TGTGCCAGCAGTGAAGCAACAGTCACCTACGAGCAGTACGTC.